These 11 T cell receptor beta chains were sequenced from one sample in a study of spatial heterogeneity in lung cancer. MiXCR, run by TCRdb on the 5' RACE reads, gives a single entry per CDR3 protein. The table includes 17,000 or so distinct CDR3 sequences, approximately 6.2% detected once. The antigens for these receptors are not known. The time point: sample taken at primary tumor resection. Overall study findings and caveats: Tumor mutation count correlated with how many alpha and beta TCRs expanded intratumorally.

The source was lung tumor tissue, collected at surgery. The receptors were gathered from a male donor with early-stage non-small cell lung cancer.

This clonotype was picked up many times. This chain's CDR3 is CSVTGYGANVLTF. DNA of the CDR3: TGCAGTGTGACAGGGTACGGGGCCAACGTCCTGACTTTC. V is TRBV20-1 and J is TRBJ2-6; 7 bases are a match to TRBD1. Germline assignment: CDR1 DFQATT and CDR2 SNEGSKA (reference sequence). V lost 7 bases and J lost 4; bases outside the gene matches: 4. The CDR3 spans 13 residues.

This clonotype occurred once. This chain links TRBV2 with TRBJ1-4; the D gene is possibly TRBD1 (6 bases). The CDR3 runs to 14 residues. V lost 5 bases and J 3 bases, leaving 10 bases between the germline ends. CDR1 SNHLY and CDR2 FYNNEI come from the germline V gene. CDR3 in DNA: TGTGCCAGCAGTAAACAGGGTGCTAATGAAAAACTGTTTTTT. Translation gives CASSKQGANEKLFF. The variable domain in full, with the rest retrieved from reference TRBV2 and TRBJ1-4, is EPEVTQTPSHQVTQMGQEVILRCVPISNHLYFYWYRQILGQKVEFLVSFYNNEISEKSEIFDDQFSVERPDGSNFTLKIRSTKLEDSAMYFCASSKQGANEKLFFGSGTQLSVL.

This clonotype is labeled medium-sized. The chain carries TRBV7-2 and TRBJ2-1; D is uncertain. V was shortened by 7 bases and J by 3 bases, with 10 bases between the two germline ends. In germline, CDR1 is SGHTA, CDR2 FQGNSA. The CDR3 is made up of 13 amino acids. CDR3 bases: TGTGCCAGCACCAGACCCGGCTACAATGAGCAGTTCTTC. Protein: CASTRPGYNEQFF.

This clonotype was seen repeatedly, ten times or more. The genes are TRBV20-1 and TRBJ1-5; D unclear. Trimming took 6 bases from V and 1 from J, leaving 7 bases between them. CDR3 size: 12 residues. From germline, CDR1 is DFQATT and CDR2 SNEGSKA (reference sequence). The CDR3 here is CSAVESNQPQHF. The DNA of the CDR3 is TGCAGTGCCGTCGAGAGCAATCAGCCCCAGCATTTT.

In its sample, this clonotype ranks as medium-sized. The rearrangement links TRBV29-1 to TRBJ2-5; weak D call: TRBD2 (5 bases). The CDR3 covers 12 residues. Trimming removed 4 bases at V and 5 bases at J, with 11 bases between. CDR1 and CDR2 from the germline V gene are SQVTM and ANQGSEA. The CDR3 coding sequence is TGCAGCGTTGGTCGAGGGCAGGAGACCCAGTACTTC. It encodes CSVGRGQETQYF.

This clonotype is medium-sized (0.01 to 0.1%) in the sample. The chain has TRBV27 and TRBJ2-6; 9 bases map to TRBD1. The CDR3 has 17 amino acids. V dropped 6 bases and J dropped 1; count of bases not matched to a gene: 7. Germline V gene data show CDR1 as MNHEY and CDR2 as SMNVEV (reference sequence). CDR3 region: CASSSGTGWSGANVLTF. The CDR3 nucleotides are TGTGCCAGCAGCTCCGGGACAGGGTGGTCTGGGGCCAACGTCCTGACTTTC.

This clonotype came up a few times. CDR3 in amino acids: CSAPVLGGREQFF. The CDR3 bases are TGCAGTGCCCCAGTGCTAGGGGGGCGCGAGCAGTTCTTC. The chain has TRBV20-1 and TRBJ2-1; the D call may be TRBD1 or TRBD2 (6 bases each). The CDR3 length is 13 residues. From germline, CDR1 is DFQATT and CDR2 SNEGSKA (reference sequence). V was cut by 6 bases and J by 10 bases, with 19 bases left in between.

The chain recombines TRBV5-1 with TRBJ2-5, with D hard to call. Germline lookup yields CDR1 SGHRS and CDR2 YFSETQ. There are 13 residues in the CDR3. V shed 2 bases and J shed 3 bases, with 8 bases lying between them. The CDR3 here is CASSFGSKETQYF. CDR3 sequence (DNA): TGCGCCAGCAGCTTTGGTAGCAAAGAGACCCAGTACTTC.

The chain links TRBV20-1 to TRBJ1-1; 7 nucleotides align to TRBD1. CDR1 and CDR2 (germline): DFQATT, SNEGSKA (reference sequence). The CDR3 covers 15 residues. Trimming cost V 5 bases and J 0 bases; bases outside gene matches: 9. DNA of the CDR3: TGCAGTGCTCACAGGACAGGTAACATGAACACTGAAGCTTTCTTT. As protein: CSAHRTGNMNTEAFF.

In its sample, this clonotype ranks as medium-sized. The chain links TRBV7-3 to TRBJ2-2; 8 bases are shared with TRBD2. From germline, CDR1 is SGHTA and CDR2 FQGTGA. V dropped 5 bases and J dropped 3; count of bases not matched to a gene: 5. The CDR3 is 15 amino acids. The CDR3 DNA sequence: TGTGCCAGCAGCGTACGCGGGGGGCACACCGGGGAGCTGTTTTTT. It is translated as CASSVRGGHTGELFF.

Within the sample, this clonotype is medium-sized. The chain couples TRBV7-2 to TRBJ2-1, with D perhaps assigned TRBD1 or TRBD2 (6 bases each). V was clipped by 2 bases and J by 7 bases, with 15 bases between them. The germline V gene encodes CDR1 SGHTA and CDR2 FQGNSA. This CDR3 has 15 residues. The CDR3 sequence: CASSLTSGQGNEQFF. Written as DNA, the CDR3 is TGTGCCAGCAGCTTAACAAGCGGGCAGGGGAATGAGCAGTTCTTC. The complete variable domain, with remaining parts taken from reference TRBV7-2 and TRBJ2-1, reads GAGVSQSPSNKVTEKGKDVELRCDPISGHTALYWYRQSLGQGLEFLIYFQGNSAPDKSGLPSDRFSAERTGGSVSTLTIQRTQQEDSAVYLCASSLTSGQGNEQFFGPGTRLTVL.